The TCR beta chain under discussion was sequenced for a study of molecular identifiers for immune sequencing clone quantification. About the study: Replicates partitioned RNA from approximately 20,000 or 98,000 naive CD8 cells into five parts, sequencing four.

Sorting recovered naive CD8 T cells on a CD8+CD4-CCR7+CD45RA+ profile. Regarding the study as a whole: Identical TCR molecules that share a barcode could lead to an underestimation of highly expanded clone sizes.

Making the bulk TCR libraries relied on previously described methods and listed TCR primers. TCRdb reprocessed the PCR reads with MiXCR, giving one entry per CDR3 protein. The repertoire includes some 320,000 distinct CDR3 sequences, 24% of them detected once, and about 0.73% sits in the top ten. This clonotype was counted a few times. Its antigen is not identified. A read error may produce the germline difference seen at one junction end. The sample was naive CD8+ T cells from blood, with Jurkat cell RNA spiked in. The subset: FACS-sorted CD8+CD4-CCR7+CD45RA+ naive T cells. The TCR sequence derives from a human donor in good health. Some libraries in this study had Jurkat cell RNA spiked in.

The CDR3 is CASSSQPGGSAGELFF. The CDR3 region has the DNA TGTGCCAGCAGCTCGCAACCAGGGGGCTCGGCCGGGGAGCTGTTTTTT. The genes are TRBV5-3 and TRBJ2-2; TRBD1 matches 8 bases. TRBV5-3 qualifies as an ORF whose function is uncertain. This CDR3 contains 16 residues.